This T cell receptor (beta chain) was found in a study of blood T cell repertoires in COVID-19. Across the study: The United States, Italy and Spain supplied acute and convalescent COVID-19 samples.

This clone was picked up one time. The CDR3 loop spans 13 amino acids. Germline assignment: CDR1 LNHDA and CDR2 SQIVND (reference sequence). Trimming took off 4 bases at V and 4 bases at J, with 10 bases between the two ends. As originally analysed: Amplification of reference gene primers provided the estimated nucleated cell counts. TCRdb's table, derived via immunoSEQ multiplex PCR, lists solely in-frame clones and lacks some. V and J calls and clone size come straight from that table; D and trimming were deduced from the DNA. The sample records 400,000 or so clones, roughly 90% being singletons. The sample comprised peripheral blood. The clonotype comes from a man between 18 and 35 years old with COVID-19, enrolled during active disease. The rearrangement links TRBV19 to TRBJ1-1, with a weak D call TRBD1 (5 bases). The CDR3 DNA follows: TGTGCCAGTAGTACAGGGATGGGCACTGAAGCTTTCTTT. Translation: CASSTGMGTEAFF.